The rows below give T cell receptor beta chains drawn from one sample of a study of radiotherapy plus CTLA-4 blockade in lung cancer. The repertoire was sequenced with immunoSEQ multiplex PCR; TCRdb's copy has only in-frame clones and lacks some. The sample yields more than 65,000 clones, 80% to 85% seen once. The sample was peripheral blood, taken from a patient treated with radiotherapy plus ipilimumab. Source of these receptors: a human donor with non-small cell lung cancer who had stable disease on radiotherapy plus ipilimumab. Each CDR3 is given with its conserved first and last residue. The order of the fields is J gene, D gene, clone size, V gene, CDR3 DNA, CDR3 protein. D genes are given only for firm matches. A row's size may be missing; if present it is once, few, many or a size class.

j_gene: TRBJ2-5; d_gene: NA; abundance: NA; v_gene: TRBV2; CDR3nt: TGTGCCAGCAGTGAACAGGGATTAGAGACCCAGTACTTC; CDR3aa: CASSEQGLETQYF
j_gene: TRBJ2-3; d_gene: TRBD2; abundance: NA; v_gene: TRBV27; CDR3nt: TGTGCCAGCAGTTTATGGGGCCTAGCGGGGCTTGCAGATACGCAGTATTTT; CDR3aa: CASSLWGLAGLADTQYF
j_gene: TRBJ1-6; d_gene: NA; abundance: NA; v_gene: TRBV5-6; CDR3nt: TGTGCCAGCAGCTTGTATCTGGATAATTCACCCCTCCACTTT; CDR3aa: CASSLYLDNSPLHF
j_gene: TRBJ1-1; d_gene: NA; abundance: NA; v_gene: TRBV2; CDR3nt: TGTGCCAGCAGTCCGGCCCTCAGGGATCAGGGGAACACTGAAGCTTTCTTT; CDR3aa: CASSPALRDQGNTEAFF
j_gene: TRBJ2-1; d_gene: TRBD1; abundance: once; v_gene: TRBV27; CDR3nt: TGTGCCAGCAGTTCCGGGACAGGGGCCTACAATGAGCAGTTCTTC; CDR3aa: CASSSGTGAYNEQFF
j_gene: TRBJ2-3; d_gene: TRBD2; abundance: NA; v_gene: TRBV19; CDR3nt: TGTGCCAGTAGTTCCCGGACAGGCGCCGGGACTAGCGGGACCAATACGCAGTATTTT; CDR3aa: CASSSRTGAGTSGTNTQYF
j_gene: TRBJ2-5; d_gene: TRBD1; abundance: NA; v_gene: TRBV2; CDR3nt: TGTGCCAGCAGGGTAACACAGGGGACCCAAGAGACCCAGTACTTC; CDR3aa: CASRVTQGTQETQYF
j_gene: TRBJ2-5; d_gene: NA; abundance: NA; v_gene: TRBV28; CDR3nt: TGTGCCAGCAGTATGGGGGCCACGGTAGGGTCGCAACAAGAGACCCAGTACTTC; CDR3aa: CASSMGATVGSQQETQYF
j_gene: TRBJ2-2; d_gene: NA; abundance: NA; v_gene: TRBV5-1; CDR3nt: TGCGCCAGCAGCTTAAGTGGGACCGGGGAGCTGTTTTTT; CDR3aa: CASSLSGTGELFF
j_gene: TRBJ2-7; d_gene: NA; abundance: NA; v_gene: TRBV19; CDR3nt: TGTGCCAGTAGTCAGCTAGCGAGCTCCTACGAGCAGTACTTC; CDR3aa: CASSQLASSYEQYF
j_gene: TRBJ2-1; d_gene: TRBD2; abundance: NA; v_gene: TRBV7-2; CDR3nt: TGTGCCAGCAGCTTATTAGCGGGAGGCTACAATGAGCAGTTCTTC; CDR3aa: CASSLLAGGYNEQFF
j_gene: TRBJ2-7; d_gene: TRBD2; abundance: NA; v_gene: TRBV18; CDR3nt: TGTGCCAGCTCACCAGGGGACTACTACGAGCAGTACTTC; CDR3aa: CASSPGDYYEQYF
j_gene: TRBJ1-3; d_gene: NA; abundance: NA; v_gene: TRBV7-8; CDR3nt: TGTGCCAGCAGCCCTATAGTTAGCAGGCGAAACACCATATATTTT; CDR3aa: CASSPIVSRRNTIYF
j_gene: TRBJ2-7; d_gene: NA; abundance: NA; v_gene: TRBV5-1; CDR3nt: TGCGCCAGCAGCTCGGCAGGCAGCTCCGAGCAGTACTTC; CDR3aa: CASSSAGSSEQYF
j_gene: TRBJ1-2; d_gene: TRBD1; abundance: NA; v_gene: TRBV28; CDR3nt: TGTGCCAGCAGTTCGTCGGACAGGCCCTATCGCTACACCTTC; CDR3aa: CASSSSDRPYRYTF